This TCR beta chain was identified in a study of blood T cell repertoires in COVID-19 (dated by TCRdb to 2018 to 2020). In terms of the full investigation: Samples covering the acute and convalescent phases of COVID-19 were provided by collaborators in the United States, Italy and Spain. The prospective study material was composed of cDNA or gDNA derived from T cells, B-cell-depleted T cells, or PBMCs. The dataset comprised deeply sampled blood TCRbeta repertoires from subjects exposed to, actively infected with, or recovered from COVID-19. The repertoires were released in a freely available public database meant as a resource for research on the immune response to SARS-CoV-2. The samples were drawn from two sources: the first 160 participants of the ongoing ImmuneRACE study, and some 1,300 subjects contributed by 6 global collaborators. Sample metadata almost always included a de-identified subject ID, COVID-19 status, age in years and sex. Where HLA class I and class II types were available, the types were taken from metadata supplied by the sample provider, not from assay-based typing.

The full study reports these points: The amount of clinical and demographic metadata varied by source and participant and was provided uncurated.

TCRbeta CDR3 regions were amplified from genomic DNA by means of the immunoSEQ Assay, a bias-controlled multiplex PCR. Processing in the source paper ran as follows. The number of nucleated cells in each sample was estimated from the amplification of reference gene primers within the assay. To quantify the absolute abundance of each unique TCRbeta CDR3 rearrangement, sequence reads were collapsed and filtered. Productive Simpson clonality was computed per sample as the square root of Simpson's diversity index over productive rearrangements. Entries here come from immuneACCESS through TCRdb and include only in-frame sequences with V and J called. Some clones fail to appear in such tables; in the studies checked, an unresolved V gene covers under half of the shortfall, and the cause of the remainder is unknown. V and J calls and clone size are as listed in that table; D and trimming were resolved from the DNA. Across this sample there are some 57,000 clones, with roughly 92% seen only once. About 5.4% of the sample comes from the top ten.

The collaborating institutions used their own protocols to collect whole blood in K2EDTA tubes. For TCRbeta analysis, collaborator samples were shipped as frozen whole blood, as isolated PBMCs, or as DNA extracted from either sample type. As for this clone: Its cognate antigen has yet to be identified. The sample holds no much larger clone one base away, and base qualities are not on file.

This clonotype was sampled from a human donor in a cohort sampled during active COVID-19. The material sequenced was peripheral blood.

The sequenced DNA is TGTGCCAGCAGTCTCGGACAAACCTATAATTCACCCCTCCACTTT. It translates as CASSLGQTYNSPLHF. Here the chain combines TRBV27 and TRBJ1-6; the D gene is perhaps TRBD1, on 5 matching bases. The CDR3 numbers 15 residues from cysteine through phenylalanine. Only the CDR3 DNA stays, 45 bases, in frame from base 1. Trimming costs V 5 bases and J 2 bases, and their ends lie 10 bases apart. In the germline V gene (reference sequence), CDR1 corresponds to MNHEY and CDR2 to SMNVEV.